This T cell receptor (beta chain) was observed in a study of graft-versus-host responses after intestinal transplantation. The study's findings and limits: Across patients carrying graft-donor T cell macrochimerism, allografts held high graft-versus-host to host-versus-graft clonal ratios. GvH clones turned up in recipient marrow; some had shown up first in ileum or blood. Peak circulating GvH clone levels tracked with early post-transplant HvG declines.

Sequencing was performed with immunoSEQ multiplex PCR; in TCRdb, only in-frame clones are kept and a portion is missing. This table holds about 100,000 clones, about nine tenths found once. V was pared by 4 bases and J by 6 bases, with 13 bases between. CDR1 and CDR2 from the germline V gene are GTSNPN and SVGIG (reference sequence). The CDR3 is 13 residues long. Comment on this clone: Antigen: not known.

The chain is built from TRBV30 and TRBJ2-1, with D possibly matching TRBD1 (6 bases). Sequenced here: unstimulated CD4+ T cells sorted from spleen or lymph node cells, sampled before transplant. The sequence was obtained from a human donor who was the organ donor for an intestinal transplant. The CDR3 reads CAWNPVGANEQFF. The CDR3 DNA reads TGTGCCTGGAACCCCGTGGGGGCCAATGAGCAGTTCTTC.